This passage covers 32 T cell receptor beta chains from one sample sequenced in a study of cytomegalovirus exposure and HLA in healthy donors. Profiled with immunoSEQ multiplex PCR; TCRdb holds only in-frame clones, not every one. The sample has about 140,000 clones; 86% are singletons. The specimen was PBMCs. The receptors here all came from a man aged 18 to 30 in good health and CMV-seronegative.

As regards this clone: This sample includes further DNA sequences coding for the same CDR3. The chain is built from TRBV6-1 and TRBJ2-1; 8 positions match TRBD2. V lost 2 bases, J lost 0 bases, and 0 bases stayed unmatched. This CDR3 region has 15 residues. In germline, CDR1 is MNHNS, CDR2 SASEGT. The CDR3 spells CASSELAGSYNEQFF. For the CDR3, the DNA is TGTGCCAGCAGTGAACTAGCGGGCTCCTACAATGAGCAGTTCTTC.

The chain links TRBV13 to TRBJ2-5; TRBD1 matches at 8 bases. The CDR3 covers 15 residues. Germline values: CDR1 PRHDT, CDR2 FYEKMQ (reference sequence). V shed 4 bases, J shed 5 bases, and the junction held 9 bases outside the gene matches. Here the CDR3 reads CASSSGQGLRETQYF. CDR3 bases: TGTGCCAGCAGCTCAGGACAGGGATTGCGGGAGACCCAGTACTTC. Full variable domain (remainder filled in from reference TRBV13 and TRBJ2-5): AAGVIQSPRHLIKEKRETATLKCYPIPRHDTVYWYQQGPGQDPQFLISFYEKMQSDKGSIPDRFSAQQFSDYHSELNMSSLELGDSALYFCASSSGQGLRETQYFGPGTRLLVL.

The V and J genes are TRBV28 and TRBJ2-5; TRBD2 agrees at 7 bases. Per the germline V gene, CDR1 is MDHEN and CDR2 is SYDVKM. The CDR3 extends over 16 amino acids. J lost 5 bases, V lost 7 bases, and 16 bases had no gene match. In DNA form, the CDR3 reads TGTGCCAGCATCTCCTCTAGCGGCATCCGTCGGGAGACCCAGTACTTC. Its translation is CASISSSGIRRETQYF.

V and J are TRBV7-8 and TRBJ2-7; tentative D call: TRBD1 (7 bases). With 5 bases removed from V and 6 bases from J, the gap between germline ends came to 20 bases. Germline CDR1 SGHVS, CDR2 FQNEAQ. The CDR3 spans 15 residues. CDR3 sequence (DNA): TGTGCCAGCAGCAAGAGGCGGCAGGGGGGTGCCGAGCAGTACTTC. This translates into CASSKRRQGGAEQYF.

This chain links TRBV28 with TRBJ2-1, with TRBD1 as a possible D gene (7 bases). Trimming removed 2 bases from V and 5 bases from J, with 22 bases in between. The CDR3 consists of 18 residues. CDR1 MDHEN and CDR2 SYDVKM come from the germline V gene. CDR3 in amino acids: CASSLRGYRRDSNNEQFF. In DNA, the CDR3 is TGTGCCAGCAGTTTAAGGGGCTATAGGCGGGACAGCAACAATGAGCAGTTCTTC. Full variable domain (missing parts from reference TRBV28 and TRBJ2-1): DVKVTQSSRYLVKRTGEKVFLECVQDMDHENMFWYRQDPGLGLRLIYFSYDVKMKEKGDIPEGYSVSREKKERFSLILESASTNQTSMYLCASSLRGYRRDSNNEQFFGPGTRLTVL.

V usage is TRBV27 and J usage is TRBJ1-2; D remains ambiguous. Germline V lookup: CDR1 MNHEY, CDR2 SMNVEV (reference sequence). V gave up 0 bases and J gave up 2 bases, with 10 bases separating them. The CDR3 is made up of 15 amino acids. The CDR3 coding sequence is TGTGCCAGCAGTTTATCGCGGGTATCCAACTATGGCTACACCTTC. Translated, it gives CASSLSRVSNYGYTF.

The chain uses TRBV9 and TRBJ1-1; no clear D gene. The length of the CDR3 is 13 residues. Germline V gene sequence: CDR1 SGDLS, CDR2 YYNGEE. Trimming left V 4 bases short and J 4 bases short, with 11 bases between. CDR3 DNA: TGTGCCAGCAGCTTAGGGCCGGGCACTGAAGCTTTCTTT. Amino acid sequence: CASSLGPGTEAFF.

The chain joins TRBV7-9 to TRBJ1-2; no firm D call. CDR3 length: 13 residues. Germline CDR1 and CDR2: SEHNR and FQNEAQ (reference sequence). Trimming pared 3 bases from V and 6 bases from J, leaving 11 bases between. The CDR3 DNA is TGTGCCAGCAGCTTCGTCCGTGTTGATGGCTACACCTTC. Translating it yields CASSFVRVDGYTF.

This chain links TRBV5-4 with TRBJ2-5, with TRBD2 matching 8 bases. The CDR3 is made up of 16 amino acids. J gave up 5 bases and V 0 bases, and 9 bases lay outside the gene matches. The germline V gene has CDR1 SGHNT and CDR2 YYREEE (reference sequence). CDR3 amino acids: CASSLVGLAGVETQYF. The CDR3 bases are TGTGCCAGCAGCTTGGTGGGCCTAGCGGGCGTGGAGACCCAGTACTTC.

This chain uses TRBV13 with TRBJ2-7; 8 bases fit TRBD1. This CDR3 comprises 14 residues. From germline, CDR1 is PRHDT and CDR2 FYEKMQ (reference sequence). Trimming removed 5 bases from V and 6 bases from J; junction bases left unmatched: 9. This CDR3 reads CASSARTGRGEQYF. The CDR3 DNA follows: TGTGCCAGCAGCGCCCGGACAGGGAGAGGCGAGCAGTACTTC.

This clone was seen once. The chain joins TRBV29-1 to TRBJ1-4, with D unresolved. This CDR3 is built from 12 residues. Looked up from germline, CDR1 is SQVTM and CDR2 is ANQGSEA. V was clipped by 5 bases and J by 4 bases, with 8 bases between them. The CDR3 sequence: CSVQHSNEKLFF. The CDR3 DNA reads as TGCAGCGTTCAACACAGTAATGAAAAACTGTTTTTT.

The V and J genes are TRBV7-9 and TRBJ1-4; D is perhaps TRBD1 (5 bases). V lost 1 base, J lost 7 bases, and 13 bases lay in between. Germline loops: CDR1 SEHNR, CDR2 FQNEAQ (reference sequence). There are 15 residues in the CDR3. In DNA, the CDR3 is TGTGCCAGCAGCTTAGTGTGGCAGGGTGGTGAAAAACTGTTTTTT. As protein: CASSLVWQGGEKLFF.

The chain joins TRBV11-2 to TRBJ1-1; 7 nucleotides align to TRBD1. The CDR3 sequence is 13 residues long. The germline V gene has CDR1 SGHAT and CDR2 FQNNGV. V trimming: 5 bases; J trimming: 0 bases; junction bases outside the gene matches: 0. The chain's CDR3 is CASSGQVNTEAFF. The CDR3 DNA sequence: TGTGCCAGCAGCGGACAGGTGAACACTGAAGCTTTCTTT.

The chain combines TRBV5-6 with TRBJ2-1; TRBD2 matches at 12 bases. V was pared by 2 bases and J by 4 bases, with 7 bases of the junction left unmatched. The CDR3 runs 17 residues. Germline CDR1 reads SGHDT; CDR2 reads YYEEEE. The CDR3 DNA reads as TGTGCCAGCAGCTTCACCACCGGACTAGCGGGGTACAATGAGCAGTTCTTC. Its protein product is CASSFTTGLAGYNEQFF.

In its sample, this clone was seen a few times. The V and J genes are TRBV5-6 and TRBJ1-6, with 9 bases aligning to TRBD1. The CDR3 covers 15 residues. The junction had 9 bases not matched to a gene; V was cut back by 4 bases and J by 10 bases. Germline values: CDR1 SGHDT, CDR2 YYEEEE. The CDR3 DNA reads as TGTGCCAGCAGCCAAAGGGGGACAGGGACGTCACCCCTCCACTTT. Translation: CASSQRGTGTSPLHF.

This sequence joins TRBV6-5 and TRBJ1-4, with a weak D call TRBD1 (6 bases). Trimming removed 6 bases from V and 3 bases from J, with 14 bases in between. The CDR3 totals 15 residues. Germline V gene sequence: CDR1 MNHEY, CDR2 SVGAGI. Here the CDR3 reads CASRKPGQPNEKLFF. Here the CDR3 DNA reads TGTGCCAGCAGAAAGCCGGGACAACCTAATGAAAAACTGTTTTTT.

V is TRBV30 and J is TRBJ2-1; TRBD2 matches at 13 bases. The CDR3 spans 15 residues. Trimming cost V 2 bases and J 7 bases; bases outside gene matches: 5. Per the germline V gene, CDR1 is GTSNPN and CDR2 is SVGIG (reference sequence). The CDR3 DNA reads TGTGCCTGGAGTCCGGGACTAGCGGGATCAAATGAGCAGTTCTTC. Translated: CAWSPGLAGSNEQFF.

The V call is TRBV2, the J call TRBJ2-2; perhaps TRBD2 as D (7 bases). CDR1 is SNHLY and CDR2 is FYNNEI in the germline V gene. The CDR3 runs 15 residues. The germline V and J ends were trimmed by 2 bases and 5 bases, with 12 bases remaining between them. This CDR3 reads CASSEQGRGTGELFF. CDR3 in DNA: TGTGCCAGCAGTGAACAGGGGAGGGGGACCGGGGAGCTGTTTTTT.

This clone turned up a few times. The J gene is TRBJ2-7, the V gene TRBV5-1; 7 bases agree with TRBD1. The CDR3 loop spans 15 amino acids. J was trimmed by 4 bases and V by 4 bases; bases with no gene match: 11. CDR1 and CDR2 (germline): SGHRS, YFSETQ. CDR3: CASSPGGTDPYEQYF. CDR3 DNA sequence: TGCGCCAGCAGCCCGGGTGGGACAGATCCATACGAGCAGTACTTC.

J is TRBJ2-5 and V is TRBV7-7, with 7 bases that match TRBD1. Germline lookup yields CDR1 SSHAT and CDR2 FNYEAQ (reference sequence). This CDR3 is built from 16 residues. Trimming removed 5 bases from V and 3 bases from J; junction bases left unmatched: 12. The DNA of the CDR3 is TGTGCCAGCAGCCCAGAAGCCGGGACAGCCAAAGAGACCCAGTACTTC. This translates into CASSPEAGTAKETQYF.

This sequence joins TRBV18 and TRBJ2-1; no clear D. From germline, CDR1 is KGHSH and CDR2 LQKENI. The length of the CDR3 is 15 residues. The V and J ends lost 3 bases and 2 bases respectively, with 11 bases between them. This chain's CDR3 is CASSPQAGPYNEQFF. The DNA of the CDR3 is TGTGCCAGCTCACCGCAGGCCGGCCCCTACAATGAGCAGTTCTTC.

The chain carries TRBV5-1 and TRBJ2-7; D may be TRBD1 (6 bases). The germline gives CDR1 SGHRS, CDR2 YFSETQ. The CDR3 contains 13 residues. The V and J ends lost 3 bases and 7 bases respectively, with 14 bases between them. The CDR3 DNA is TGCGCCAGCAGCTACGGACAGCTGGGGGAGCAGTACTTC. It encodes CASSYGQLGEQYF.

The chain couples TRBV7-9 to TRBJ2-2, with a possible D match to TRBD1 (5 bases). Germline V gene data show CDR1 as SEHNR and CDR2 as FQNEAQ (reference sequence). This CDR3 has 15 residues. V was pared by 5 bases and J by 4 bases, with 14 bases between. CDR3 residues: CASSPRVPATGELFF. The CDR3 bases are TGTGCCAGCAGCCCCAGGGTCCCAGCCACCGGGGAGCTGTTTTTT.

This chain joins TRBV27 and TRBJ1-6; a possible D gene is TRBD1 (5 bases). From germline, CDR1 is MNHEY and CDR2 SMNVEV (reference sequence). CDR3 size: 14 residues. V dropped 7 bases and J dropped 6 bases, with 13 bases sitting between them. CDR3 residues: CASTTGQTNSPLHF. The CDR3 nucleotides are TGTGCCAGCACCACAGGACAAACTAATTCACCCCTCCACTTT.

This clone is a singleton in its sample. The CDR3 sequence is CATRLRRTGSGNQPQHF. The CDR3 DNA is TGTGCCACCCGGCTGCGGAGGACAGGGAGCGGGAATCAGCCCCAGCATTTT. The J gene is TRBJ1-5, the V gene TRBV19, with 8 bases matching TRBD1. The CDR3 is 17 amino acids. The germline V gene has CDR1 LNHDA and CDR2 SQIVND (reference sequence). V lost 10 bases and J lost 4; bases outside the gene matches: 18.

This clone was seen once. The chain is built from TRBV9 and TRBJ2-3; TRBD2 agrees at 7 bases. The CDR3 loop spans 15 amino acids. CDR1 and CDR2 (germline): SGDLS, YYNGEE. The V and J ends lost 1 base and 0 bases, in that order; junction bases with no gene match: 2. CDR3 DNA: TGTGCCAGCAGCGTATTGCGGGAGAGCACAGATACGCAGTATTTT. It encodes CASSVLRESTDTQYF.

This clone was detected ten times or more. This sequence joins TRBV19 and TRBJ1-1; 10 bases are shared with TRBD1. Looked up from germline, CDR1 is LNHDA and CDR2 is SQIVND (reference sequence). CDR3 length: 15 residues. V was clipped by 7 bases and J by 4 bases; unmatched bases: 9. The CDR3 nucleotides are TGTGCCAGTACCAAGGGAAGGACAGGGGGCACTGAAGCTTTCTTT. Protein: CASTKGRTGGTEAFF.

The chain couples TRBV5-1 to TRBJ2-1; 8 bases are shared with TRBD2. This CDR3 region has 14 residues. CDR1 SGHRS and CDR2 YFSETQ come from the germline V gene. The V segment lost 7 bases and the J segment 7 bases; nucleotides outside the gene matches: 10. The CDR3: CASAWSGGDNEQFF. CDR3 DNA: TGCGCCAGCGCCTGGAGCGGGGGTGATAATGAGCAGTTCTTC.

This chain joins TRBV10-3 and TRBJ2-3; D gene uncertain. The germline gives CDR1 ENHRY, CDR2 SYGVKD. The ends were cut back, 11 bases at V and 3 bases at J, with 15 bases in the middle. This CDR3 is built from 13 residues. For the CDR3, the DNA is TGTGCCGCATCCGGAGAGGCGACAGATACGCAGTATTTT. Translated: CAASGEATDTQYF.

This rearrangement joins TRBV12-5 to TRBJ2-5, with D hard to call. The germline V and J ends were trimmed by 1 base and 0 bases, with 6 bases remaining between them. Germline V gives CDR1 LGHNT, CDR2 FRNRAP. The CDR3 loop spans 14 amino acids. Here the CDR3 reads CASGLGTDQETQYF. The CDR3 nucleotides read TGTGCTAGTGGTTTGGGAACAGACCAAGAGACCCAGTACTTC.

This clone was seen only once. The rearrangement links TRBV15 to TRBJ2-3; perhaps TRBD2 as D (6 bases). Trimming removed 0 bases from V and 10 bases from J, with 17 bases in between. The CDR3 runs 15 residues. Germline V gene data show CDR1 as LNHNV and CDR2 as YYDKDF (reference sequence). CDR3 coding DNA: TGTGCCACCAGCAGAGATGGGGGACTCATCCGTGCGCAGTATTTT. This sequence encodes CATSRDGGLIRAQYF.

The rearrangement uses TRBV5-6 and TRBJ2-4; the match to TRBD1 covers 11 bases. Germline V gene lookup returns CDR1 SGHDT and CDR2 YYEEEE. The ends lost 4 bases at V and 10 bases at J; junction bases unmatched: 4. The CDR3 runs to 13 residues. The DNA for the CDR3 is TGTGCCAGCAGCCTGAGGGACAGGGGGATTCAGTACTTC. Its protein product is CASSLRDRGIQYF.